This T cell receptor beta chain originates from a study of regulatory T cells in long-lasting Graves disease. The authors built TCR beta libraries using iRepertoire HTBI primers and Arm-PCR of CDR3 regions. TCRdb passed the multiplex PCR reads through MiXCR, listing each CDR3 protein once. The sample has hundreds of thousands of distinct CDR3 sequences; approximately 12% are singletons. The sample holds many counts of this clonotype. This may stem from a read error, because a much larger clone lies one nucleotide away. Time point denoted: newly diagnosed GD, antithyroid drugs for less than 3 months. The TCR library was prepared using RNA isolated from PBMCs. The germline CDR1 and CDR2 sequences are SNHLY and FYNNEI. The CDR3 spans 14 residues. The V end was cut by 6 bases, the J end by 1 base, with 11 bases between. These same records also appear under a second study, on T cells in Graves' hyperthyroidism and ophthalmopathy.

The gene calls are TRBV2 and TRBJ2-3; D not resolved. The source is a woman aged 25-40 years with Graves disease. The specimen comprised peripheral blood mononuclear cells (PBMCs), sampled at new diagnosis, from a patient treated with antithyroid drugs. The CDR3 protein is CASSLVDRTDTQYF. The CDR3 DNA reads TGTGCCAGCAGCTTGGTGGACCGCACAGATACGCAGTATTTT.